These 25 T cell receptor beta chains share one sample of origin, sequenced in a study of beta chain features in type 1 diabetes. The study reverse transcribed the entire isolated RNA, so it sequenced expressed TCRB transcripts. Data came from immunoSEQ multiplex PCR; TCRdb stores just in-frame clones and leaves some out. The sample comprises approximately 470,000 clones, approximately 28% of which are singletons, and 0.05% to 0.065% rests with the top ten. Sequencing was carried out using naive CD4+ T cells from blood. These receptors originate from a young man in good health.

The chain has TRBV9 and TRBJ2-1; D unresolved. Trimming stripped 3 bases from V and 1 base from J, with 8 bases between. CDR3 length: 14 residues. CDR1 is SGDLS, CDR2 YYNGEE, per germline. The CDR3 sequence: CASSALESYNEQFF. The CDR3 DNA reads TGTGCCAGCAGCGCCCTTGAATCCTACAATGAGCAGTTCTTC.

The chain has TRBV29-1 and TRBJ2-1; the match to TRBD2 covers 8 bases. CDR1 SQVTM and CDR2 ANQGSEA come from the germline V gene. V shed 1 base, J shed 3 bases, and the junction held 2 bases outside the gene matches. CDR3 size: 14 residues. The CDR3 is CSVEVSGIYNEQFF. As DNA, the CDR3 is TGCAGCGTTGAAGTTAGCGGGATCTACAATGAGCAGTTCTTC.

The table lists this clone with a few counts. The CDR3 DNA reads as TGTGCCAGCCACACGGACACTGAAGCTTTCTTT. This sequence encodes CASHTDTEAFF. The gene calls are TRBV10-3 and TRBJ1-1; no reliable D call. The length of the CDR3 is 11 residues. The V gene's germline CDR1 is ENHRY and CDR2 SYGVKD. The V and J ends lost 10 bases and 3 bases respectively, with 9 bases between them.

V is TRBV6-5 and J is TRBJ2-3; 8 bases align to TRBD2. Per germline, CDR1 MNHEY and CDR2 SVGAGI. The CDR3 contains 14 residues. V was clipped by 5 bases and J by 4 bases; unmatched bases: 5. CDR3 nucleotides: TGTGCCAGCAGTCGCCGGCGGGAGGCAGATACGCAGTATTTT. This sequence encodes CASSRRREADTQYF.

The chain employs TRBV25-1 and TRBJ1-2; D might be TRBD1 (5 bases). CDR1 and CDR2 from the germline V gene are MGHDK and SYGVNS. The V and J ends lost 6 bases and 2 bases respectively, with 16 bases between them. The CDR3 totals 15 residues. In DNA, the CDR3 is TGTGCCAGCAGGATGGGACGGCAGATCAACTATGGCTACACCTTC. Translated, it gives CASRMGRQINYGYTF.

This clone has a handful of counts. This chain joins TRBV29-1 and TRBJ2-1; 9 nucleotides agree with TRBD2. CDR3 size: 14 residues. The J segment lost 4 bases and the V segment lost 7 bases, leaving 8 bases of the junction unmatched. CDR1 is SQVTM, CDR2 ANQGSEA, per germline. CDR3 in amino acids: CSGIPSGIYNEQFF. For the CDR3, the DNA is TGCAGCGGGATTCCTAGCGGGATTTACAATGAGCAGTTCTTC.

This clone was recorded a few times. This chain uses TRBV4-3 with TRBJ2-7, with D hard to call. CDR1 is LGHNA, CDR2 YSLEER, per germline. The V end lost 4 bases, the J end lost 3 bases, and 10 bases lay between the germline ends. The CDR3 totals 13 residues. CDR3 sequence (DNA): TGCGCCAGCAGCCTCACGGACGGCTACGAGCAGTACTTC. Encoded protein: CASSLTDGYEQYF.

V usage is TRBV5-4 and J usage is TRBJ2-3; D call uncertain. The CDR3 runs to 13 residues. Trimming cost V 0 bases and J 4 bases, with 6 bases left between them. The germline CDR1 and CDR2 sequences are SGHNT and YYREEE (reference sequence). CDR3 sequence (DNA): TGTGCCAGCAGCTTGGTCGCGGCAGATACGCAGTATTTT. It yields the protein CASSLVAADTQYF.

The CDR3 coding sequence is TGCAGCGTTGAAGGATTTGGACTAGCGGGAGTGGATCTAAAGTTCTTC. It is translated as CSVEGFGLAGVDLKFF. J is TRBJ2-1 and V is TRBV29-1; 13 bases are shared with TRBD2. The CDR3 covers 16 residues. Germline V CDR1 and CDR2: SQVTM, ANQGSEA. Unmatched junction bases numbered 14, after V lost 1 base and J lost 14 bases.

The chain has TRBV18 and TRBJ1-1; tentative D call: TRBD1 (5 bases). The CDR3 runs 16 residues. V was cut by 3 bases and J by 4 bases, with 18 bases left in between. In germline, CDR1 is KGHSH, CDR2 LQKENI. CDR3 in amino acids: CASSPVQGGVSTEAFF. The CDR3 nucleotides read TGTGCCAGCTCACCTGTTCAGGGCGGAGTAAGCACTGAAGCTTTCTTT. Supplemented by reference TRBV18 and TRBJ1-1, the full variable domain reads NAGVMQNPRHLVRRRGQEARLRCSPMKGHSHVYWYRQLPEEGLKFMVYLQKENIIDESGMPKERFSAEFPKEGPSILRIQQVVRGDSAAYFCASSPVQGGVSTEAFFGQGTRLTVV.

This clone has only one observation. The chain couples TRBV7-9 to TRBJ2-7, with TRBD1 identical over 8 bases. Germline V lookup: CDR1 SEHNR, CDR2 FQNEAQ (reference sequence). J lost 3 bases, V lost 2 bases, and 6 bases had no gene match. The CDR3 has 15 residues. The CDR3 loop reads CASSLTGGAFYEQYF. In nucleotides, the CDR3 is TGTGCCAGCAGCTTAACAGGGGGAGCCTTCTACGAGCAGTACTTC.

This clone has a handful of counts. The chain couples TRBV7-8 to TRBJ2-5, with 8 nucleotides matching TRBD1. The CDR3 covers 14 residues. Germline loops: CDR1 SGHVS, CDR2 FQNEAQ. V shed 4 bases, J shed 2 bases, and the junction held 3 bases outside the gene matches. Here the CDR3 reads CASSSRTGQETQYF. The CDR3 bases are TGTGCCAGCAGCTCCCGGACAGGGCAAGAGACCCAGTACTTC. The entire variable domain, with the rest obtained from reference TRBV7-8 and TRBJ2-5, is as follows: GAGVSQSPRYKVAKRGQDVALRCDPISGHVSLFWYQQALGQGPEFLTYFQNEAQLDKSGLPSDRFFAERPEGSVSTLKIQRTQQEDSAVYLCASSSRTGQETQYFGPGTRLLVL.

This clone was observed a few times. This sequence joins TRBV10-3 and TRBJ2-1; tentatively, D is TRBD2 (5 bases). The V end lost 4 bases, the J end lost 8 bases, and 15 bases lay between the germline ends. The CDR3 spans 14 residues. Germline loops: CDR1 ENHRY, CDR2 SYGVKD. CDR3 DNA sequence: TGTGCCATCAGTGGGCTAGCCGGTGGGGATGAGCAGTTCTTC. This encodes CAISGLAGGDEQFF.

CDR3 protein: CASRTGTDTQYF. The CDR3 bases are TGTGCCAGCAGGACAGGCACAGATACGCAGTATTTT. The V gene is TRBV6-5, the J gene TRBJ2-3; tentatively, D is TRBD1 (5 bases). Trimming removed 6 bases at V and 1 base at J, with 5 bases between. Germline V gives CDR1 MNHEY, CDR2 SVGAGI. This CDR3 contains 12 residues.

This rearrangement joins TRBV4-3 to TRBJ2-2, with 8 positions matching TRBD1. CDR3 length equals 22 residues. J lost 5 bases, V lost 2 bases, and 25 bases had no gene match. Germline CDR1 is LGHNA and CDR2 is YSLEER. The CDR3 region has the DNA TGCGCCAGCAGCCAACGGGCCCCCCCCATGGCAGGGGGCTATTTGGGAACCGGGGAGCTGTTTTTT. This sequence encodes CASSQRAPPMAGGYLGTGELFF.

This CDR3 is CASSQVAGMAPNEQFF. The CDR3 DNA reads as TGCGCCAGCAGCCAAGTGGCGGGCATGGCCCCCAATGAGCAGTTCTTC. The gene calls are TRBV4-3 and TRBJ2-1, with D possibly matching TRBD2 (5 bases). The V and J ends lost 1 base and 6 bases respectively, with 16 bases between them. The germline V gene has CDR1 LGHNA and CDR2 YSLEER. The CDR3 sequence is 16 residues long.

The chain is built from TRBV4-3 and TRBJ1-1; 10 nucleotides match TRBD1. This CDR3 has 15 residues. Trimming cost V 2 bases and J 5 bases; bases outside gene matches: 5. From germline, CDR1 is LGHNA and CDR2 YSLEER. In nucleotides, the CDR3 is TGCGCCAGCAGCCAACCCGGGACAGGGGTAACTGAAGCTTTCTTT. As protein: CASSQPGTGVTEAFF.

This clone showed up just a few times. V gene TRBV19 combines with J gene TRBJ2-7; 8 bases align to TRBD1. The CDR3 loop spans 14 amino acids. The germline V gene has CDR1 LNHDA and CDR2 SQIVND (reference sequence). Losses at the gene ends were 7 bases for V and 0 bases for J; bases not matched to a gene: 5. The CDR3 nucleotides are TGTGCCAGTAACCGACAGGGGAGCTCCTACGAGCAGTACTTC. Translation: CASNRQGSSYEQYF.

DNA of the CDR3: TGTGCCAGCAGCCAACGACTAGCGGGACTCTACGAGCAGTACTTC. Its translation: CASSQRLAGLYEQYF. The rearrangement uses TRBV4-2 and TRBJ2-7, with TRBD2 identical over 11 bases. This CDR3 has 15 amino acids. With 2 bases clipped from V and 3 bases from J, the junction kept 3 bases outside the gene matches. Germline V gene lookup returns CDR1 LGHNA and CDR2 YNFKEQ.

This chain links TRBV7-3 with TRBJ1-2, with 8 positions matching TRBD1. The CDR3 consists of 13 residues. The germline V gene encodes CDR1 SGHTA and CDR2 FQGTGA. V lost 5 bases and J lost 6; bases outside the gene matches: 5. CDR3 in amino acids: CASSAGGRDGYTF. The CDR3 nucleotides are TGTGCCAGCAGCGCAGGGGGCAGGGATGGCTACACCTTC. The variable domain in full, completed from reference TRBV7-3 and TRBJ1-2, reads GAGVSQTPSNKVTEKGKYVELRCDPISGHTALYWYRQSLGQGPEFLIYFQGTGAADDSGLPNDRFFAVRPEGSVSTLKIQRTERGDSAVYLCASSAGGRDGYTFGSGTRLTVV.

The chain recombines TRBV5-1 with TRBJ2-6; D is unclear. V dropped 4 bases and J dropped 0 bases, with 8 bases sitting between them. This CDR3 spans 15 amino acids. In germline, CDR1 is SGHRS, CDR2 YFSETQ. CDR3 region: CASSPLNSGANVLTF. The CDR3 DNA reads as TGCGCCAGCAGCCCACTAAACTCTGGGGCCAACGTCCTGACTTTC.

The chain uses TRBV30 and TRBJ1-1; D might be TRBD1 (5 bases). There are 15 residues in the CDR3. Germline CDR1 GTSNPN, CDR2 SVGIG (reference sequence). V was clipped by 2 bases and J by 5 bases, with 18 bases between them. CDR3 loop: CAWSPWGGVRTEAFF. The CDR3 bases are TGTGCCTGGAGTCCCTGGGGAGGGGTGAGAACTGAAGCTTTCTTT.

Points on this clone: The sample contains more than one DNA sequence encoding this CDR3. The V and J genes are TRBV5-1 and TRBJ2-7; the D gene could be TRBD1 or TRBD2 (5 bases each). The CDR3 consists of 15 residues. From germline, CDR1 is SGHRS and CDR2 YFSETQ. Trimming left V 5 bases short and J 0 bases short, with 15 bases between. The CDR3: CASSSEGPSSYEQYF. The CDR3 region has the DNA TGCGCCAGCAGTTCCGAGGGGCCGAGCTCCTACGAGCAGTACTTC.

The chain is built from TRBV30 and TRBJ1-2, with 10 bases that match TRBD1. V lost 3 bases and J lost 10; bases outside the gene matches: 5. Germline V gives CDR1 GTSNPN, CDR2 SVGIG (reference sequence). The CDR3 loop spans 12 amino acids. CDR3 nucleotide sequence: TGTGCCTGGAGCCCCGGGACAGGGGACTACACCTTC. Translation: CAWSPGTGDYTF.

The J gene is TRBJ2-1, the V gene TRBV9, with TRBD2 matching 10 bases. Germline values: CDR1 SGDLS, CDR2 YYNGEE. V was pared by 4 bases and J by 8 bases, with 15 bases of the junction left unmatched. This CDR3 comprises 17 residues. Written as DNA, the CDR3 is TGTGCCAGCAGCCCATCCGGACTAGCGGCGCGCGTGTATGAGCAGTTCTTC. Translation gives CASSPSGLAARVYEQFF.